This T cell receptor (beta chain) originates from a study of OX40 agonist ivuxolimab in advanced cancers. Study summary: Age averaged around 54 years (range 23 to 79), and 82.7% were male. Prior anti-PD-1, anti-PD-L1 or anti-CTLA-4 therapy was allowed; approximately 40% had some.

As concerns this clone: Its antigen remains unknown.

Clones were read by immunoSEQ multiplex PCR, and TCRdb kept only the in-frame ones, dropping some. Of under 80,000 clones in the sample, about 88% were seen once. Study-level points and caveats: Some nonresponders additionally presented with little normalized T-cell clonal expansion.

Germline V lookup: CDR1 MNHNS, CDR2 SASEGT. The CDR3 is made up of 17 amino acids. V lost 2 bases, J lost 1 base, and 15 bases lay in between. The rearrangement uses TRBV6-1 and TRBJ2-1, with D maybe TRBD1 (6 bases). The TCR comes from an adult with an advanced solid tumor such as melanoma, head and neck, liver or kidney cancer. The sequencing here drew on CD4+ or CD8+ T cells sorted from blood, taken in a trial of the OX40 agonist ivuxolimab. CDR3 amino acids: CASSEPLQGVSYNEQFF. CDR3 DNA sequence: TGTGCCAGCAGTGAACCATTACAGGGTGTGTCCTACAATGAGCAGTTCTTC.